The clone carrying this TCR beta chain was recorded only once. Repertoires were generated with immunoSEQ multiplex PCR, while TCRdb's copy carries only in-frame clones and drops some. The sample has tens of thousands of clones, around 89% seen once. This entry belongs to a study of T cell responses to AZD1222 COVID-19 vaccine. Germline CDR1 and CDR2: MNHEY and SVGAGI. The germline V and J ends were trimmed by 0 bases and 5 bases, with 10 bases remaining between them. This CDR3 spans 15 amino acids. The V gene is TRBV6-5, the J gene TRBJ2-2; the D is unclear. The receptor comes from an adult who received the AZD1222 COVID-19 vaccine. The specimen comprised peripheral blood, sampled 28 days after the second AZD1222 dose. The CDR3 coding sequence is TGTGCCAGCAGTTACTCCCCCTCGGTGACCGGGGAGCTGTTTTTT. Translating it yields CASSYSPSVTGELFF.